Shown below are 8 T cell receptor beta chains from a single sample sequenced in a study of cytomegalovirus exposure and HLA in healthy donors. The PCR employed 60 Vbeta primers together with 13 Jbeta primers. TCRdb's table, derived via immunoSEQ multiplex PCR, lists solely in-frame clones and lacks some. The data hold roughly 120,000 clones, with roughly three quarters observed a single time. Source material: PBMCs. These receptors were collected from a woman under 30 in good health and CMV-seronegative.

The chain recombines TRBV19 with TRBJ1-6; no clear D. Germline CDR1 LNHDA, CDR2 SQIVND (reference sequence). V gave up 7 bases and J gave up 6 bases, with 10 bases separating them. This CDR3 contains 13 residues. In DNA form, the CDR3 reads TGTGCCAGTACCCCGTTCCCTAATTCACCCCTCCACTTT. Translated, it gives CASTPFPNSPLHF.

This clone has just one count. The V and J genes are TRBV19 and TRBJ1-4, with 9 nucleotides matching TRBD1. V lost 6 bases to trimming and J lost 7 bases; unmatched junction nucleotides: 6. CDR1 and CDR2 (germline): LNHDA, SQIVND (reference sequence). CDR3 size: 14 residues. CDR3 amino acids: CASRRDRVAEKLFF. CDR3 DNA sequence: TGTGCCAGTAGACGGGACAGGGTAGCTGAAAAACTGTTTTTT.

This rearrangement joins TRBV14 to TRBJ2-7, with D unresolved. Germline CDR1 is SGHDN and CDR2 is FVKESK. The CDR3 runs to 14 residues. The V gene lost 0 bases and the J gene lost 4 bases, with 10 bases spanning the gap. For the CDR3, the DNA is TGTGCCAGCAGCCAAGATCTCAGTTCTTACGAGCAGTACTTC. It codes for CASSQDLSSYEQYF.

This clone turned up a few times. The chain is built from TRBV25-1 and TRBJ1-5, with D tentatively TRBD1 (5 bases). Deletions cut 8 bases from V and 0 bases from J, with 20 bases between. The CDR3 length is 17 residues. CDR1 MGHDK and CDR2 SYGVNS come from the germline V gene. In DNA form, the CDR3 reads TGTGCCAGCTCGAGAGCGACAGACATGAATAGCAATCAGCCCCAGCATTTT. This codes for CASSRATDMNSNQPQHF.

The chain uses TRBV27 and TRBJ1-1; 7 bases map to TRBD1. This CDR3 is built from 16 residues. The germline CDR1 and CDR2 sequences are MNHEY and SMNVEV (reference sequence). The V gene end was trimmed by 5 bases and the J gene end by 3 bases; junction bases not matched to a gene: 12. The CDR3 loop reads CASSLVPTGLYTEAFF. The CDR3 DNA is TGTGCCAGCAGTCTAGTCCCGACAGGGCTTTACACTGAAGCTTTCTTT.

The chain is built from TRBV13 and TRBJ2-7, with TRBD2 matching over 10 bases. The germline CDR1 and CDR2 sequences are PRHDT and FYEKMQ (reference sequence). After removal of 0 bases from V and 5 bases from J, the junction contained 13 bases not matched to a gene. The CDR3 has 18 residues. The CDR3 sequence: CASSLGLTSGASRNEQYF. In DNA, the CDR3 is TGTGCCAGCAGCTTAGGCCTTACTAGCGGGGCCTCCCGGAACGAGCAGTACTTC. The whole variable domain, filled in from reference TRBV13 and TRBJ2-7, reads AAGVIQSPRHLIKEKRETATLKCYPIPRHDTVYWYQQGPGQDPQFLISFYEKMQSDKGSIPDRFSAQQFSDYHSELNMSSLELGDSALYFCASSLGLTSGASRNEQYFGPGTRLTVT.

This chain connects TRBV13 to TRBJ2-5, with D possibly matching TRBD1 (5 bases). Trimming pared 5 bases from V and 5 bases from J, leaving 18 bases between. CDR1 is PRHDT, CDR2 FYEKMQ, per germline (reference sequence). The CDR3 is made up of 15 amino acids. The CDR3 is CASSRTDKAFETQYF. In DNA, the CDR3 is TGTGCCAGCAGCCGGACGGACAAGGCATTCGAGACCCAGTACTTC. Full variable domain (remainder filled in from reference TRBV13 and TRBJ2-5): AAGVIQSPRHLIKEKRETATLKCYPIPRHDTVYWYQQGPGQDPQFLISFYEKMQSDKGSIPDRFSAQQFSDYHSELNMSSLELGDSALYFCASSRTDKAFETQYFGPGTRLLVL.

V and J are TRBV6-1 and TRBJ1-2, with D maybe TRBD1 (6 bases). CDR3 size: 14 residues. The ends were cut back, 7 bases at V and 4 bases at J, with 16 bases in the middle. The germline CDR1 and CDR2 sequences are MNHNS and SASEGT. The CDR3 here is CASKLRGSGYGYTF. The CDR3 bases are TGTGCCAGCAAATTGAGGGGGTCGGGCTATGGCTACACCTTC.